Listed here are 3 T cell receptor beta chains from one sample, sequenced in a study of identical twins (TCRdb year 2016). The library was obtained by 5' RACE. Sequencing was performed on an Illumina HiSeq 2000. Through fastp at Q25 and MiXCR, TCRdb rebuilt clones from the public reads, retaining in-frame beta chains. Each CDR3 protein appears once, grouped with its most common genes and DNA. The sample data list 550,000 to 800,000 distinct CDR3 sequences, and about 7.1% of these were observed just once. The top ten hold roughly 1.6% of the sample. These data also featured in a second study, about yellow fever vaccine responses in identical twins.

Sequencing used PBMCs. These TCRs come from a young woman in good health.

This clonotype was counted a few times. The V and J genes are TRBV3-1 and TRBJ2-1, with 8 bases lining up with TRBD2. V lost 3 bases, J lost 2 bases, and 6 bases stayed unmatched. The CDR3 extends over 16 amino acids. The germline V gene encodes CDR1 LGHDT and CDR2 YNNKEL (reference sequence). The CDR3 spells CASSQYTSGPYNEQFF. In nucleotides, the CDR3 is TGTGCCAGCAGCCAGTACACTAGCGGCCCCTACAATGAGCAGTTCTTC.

This clonotype was seen at least ten times. The J gene is TRBJ2-3, the V gene TRBV12-3 or TRBV12-4; tentative D call: TRBD2 (6 bases). This CDR3 is 15 amino acids long. V lost 3 bases and J 2 bases, leaving 12 bases between the germline ends. CDR3 amino acids: CASSFGRINTDTQYF. DNA of the CDR3: TGTGCCAGCAGTTTTGGGAGGATCAACACAGATACGCAGTATTTT.

The table lists this clonotype with a few counts. This chain links TRBV5-1 with TRBJ2-7; D is unclear. Trimming took 0 bases from V and 5 from J, leaving 9 bases between them. CDR1 and CDR2 from the germline V gene are SGHRS and YFSETQ. The CDR3 is made up of 13 amino acids. The CDR3 spells CASSLGLSDEQYV. The CDR3 coding sequence is TGCGCCAGCAGCTTGGGACTTTCCGACGAGCAGTACGTC.